Listed below are T cell receptor beta chains from one sample, sequenced in a study of T cell changes during pregnancy in multiple sclerosis. Sequenced by immunoSEQ multiplex PCR; TCRdb stores in-frame clones only, minus some. In the table there are just under 20,000 clones, about nine tenths of which are singletons. Sample: CD8+ T cells from peripheral blood mononuclear cells, taken in the third trimester of pregnancy. The source is a female donor in good health, enrolled as a control in a pregnancy study. Each CDR3 is given without its conserved first and last residue. Fields, in order: CDR3 protein, V gene, clone size, J gene, D gene. D genes are given only for firm matches. Only some rows state a clone size, as once, few, many or a class for expanded clones.

cdr3_aa: ASSDYSGNTIY
v_call: TRBV28
clone_size: -
j_call: TRBJ1-3
d_call: -

cdr3_aa: ASSYSSAAEDTQY
v_call: TRBV6-6
clone_size: -
j_call: TRBJ2-3
d_call: -

cdr3_aa: AISESKASGDNNEQF
v_call: TRBV10-3
clone_size: -
j_call: TRBJ2-1
d_call: TRBD2

cdr3_aa: ASWDSSYYEQY
v_call: TRBV6-5
clone_size: -
j_call: TRBJ2-7
d_call: TRBD1

cdr3_aa: ASSLGTGGGHEQY
v_call: TRBV7-6
clone_size: -
j_call: TRBJ2-7
d_call: TRBD1

cdr3_aa: ASSQGRQGSLYGYT
v_call: TRBV4-3
clone_size: -
j_call: TRBJ1-2
d_call: TRBD1

cdr3_aa: ASSDYRGYAEAF
v_call: TRBV19
clone_size: -
j_call: TRBJ1-1
d_call: TRBD1

cdr3_aa: ASSSSGTGRGNTEAF
v_call: TRBV7-8
clone_size: -
j_call: TRBJ1-1
d_call: -

cdr3_aa: ASSQDQGMNTEAF
v_call: TRBV4-2
clone_size: -
j_call: TRBJ1-1
d_call: -

cdr3_aa: ASSSSYSTEAF
v_call: TRBV9
clone_size: -
j_call: TRBJ1-1
d_call: -

cdr3_aa: AGTRVERDSPLH
v_call: TRBV19
clone_size: few
j_call: TRBJ1-6
d_call: -

cdr3_aa: ASSMQGLYNSPLH
v_call: TRBV27
clone_size: -
j_call: TRBJ1-6
d_call: -

cdr3_aa: ASSLTAGERRTQY
v_call: TRBV11-1
clone_size: -
j_call: TRBJ2-3
d_call: -

cdr3_aa: ASIPPGLGQRGEQF
v_call: TRBV10-1
clone_size: -
j_call: TRBJ2-1
d_call: TRBD2

cdr3_aa: ASRRDRGYQETQY
v_call: TRBV4-3
clone_size: -
j_call: TRBJ2-5
d_call: TRBD1

cdr3_aa: ASTTGTGVIQPQH
v_call: TRBV28
clone_size: -
j_call: TRBJ1-5
d_call: TRBD1

cdr3_aa: ASSARSYEQY
v_call: TRBV9
clone_size: -
j_call: TRBJ2-7
d_call: -

cdr3_aa: ASSPGLAVSYNEQF
v_call: TRBV13
clone_size: -
j_call: TRBJ2-1
d_call: TRBD2

cdr3_aa: ASSLGGQNTEAF
v_call: TRBV11-2
clone_size: -
j_call: TRBJ1-1
d_call: -

cdr3_aa: ASSLAARGYT
v_call: TRBV7-9
clone_size: -
j_call: TRBJ1-2
d_call: -

cdr3_aa: ASSYGASNLYEQY
v_call: TRBV6-5
clone_size: -
j_call: TRBJ2-7
d_call: -

cdr3_aa: ASSIGRNTEAF
v_call: TRBV19
clone_size: -
j_call: TRBJ1-1
d_call: -

cdr3_aa: ASSLVWGGTEAF
v_call: TRBV5-1
clone_size: -
j_call: TRBJ1-1
d_call: -

cdr3_aa: ASSSPGRGTEAF
v_call: TRBV28
clone_size: -
j_call: TRBJ1-1
d_call: -

cdr3_aa: ATLSRGLAGTPSSYEQY
v_call: TRBV6-4
clone_size: -
j_call: TRBJ2-7
d_call: TRBD2

cdr3_aa: ASSSRVTGVGTDTQY
v_call: TRBV13
clone_size: -
j_call: TRBJ2-3
d_call: -

cdr3_aa: ASMGPRETQY
v_call: TRBV28
clone_size: -
j_call: TRBJ2-5
d_call: -

cdr3_aa: ASSQQVEEAPNYGYT
v_call: TRBV9
clone_size: -
j_call: TRBJ1-2
d_call: -

cdr3_aa: ASSLTYNTEAF
v_call: TRBV5-4
clone_size: few
j_call: TRBJ1-1
d_call: -

cdr3_aa: ASSSGTASYEQY
v_call: TRBV7-9
clone_size: -
j_call: TRBJ2-7
d_call: TRBD1

cdr3_aa: ASSQDRTGDTDTQY
v_call: TRBV4-1
clone_size: -
j_call: TRBJ2-3
d_call: TRBD1

cdr3_aa: ASSWGGFNTEAF
v_call: TRBV5-8
clone_size: -
j_call: TRBJ1-1
d_call: -

cdr3_aa: ASSATGGLGDSPLH
v_call: TRBV9
clone_size: few
j_call: TRBJ1-6
d_call: TRBD1

cdr3_aa: ASSYRGNGYNEQF
v_call: TRBV7-2
clone_size: -
j_call: TRBJ2-1
d_call: TRBD1

cdr3_aa: ASSLGVNQETQY
v_call: TRBV28
clone_size: -
j_call: TRBJ2-5
d_call: -

cdr3_aa: ASTLVADTQY
v_call: TRBV6-1
clone_size: -
j_call: TRBJ2-3
d_call: -

cdr3_aa: ASSIGQDTEAF
v_call: TRBV7-9
clone_size: -
j_call: TRBJ1-1
d_call: TRBD1

cdr3_aa: ASSIATGLYEQY
v_call: TRBV19
clone_size: -
j_call: TRBJ2-7
d_call: -

cdr3_aa: ASSSPSYEQY
v_call: TRBV27
clone_size: -
j_call: TRBJ2-7
d_call: -

cdr3_aa: ASSRDRESPLH
v_call: TRBV5-4
clone_size: -
j_call: TRBJ1-6
d_call: TRBD1

cdr3_aa: ASSAAGSNGYT
v_call: TRBV11-2
clone_size: -
j_call: TRBJ1-2
d_call: -

cdr3_aa: ASSESKGGTEAF
v_call: TRBV10-2
clone_size: once
j_call: TRBJ1-1
d_call: -

cdr3_aa: ASTWTSGGVADTQY
v_call: TRBV19
clone_size: -
j_call: TRBJ2-3
d_call: TRBD2

cdr3_aa: ASSLAQLNTEAF
v_call: TRBV11-1
clone_size: -
j_call: TRBJ1-1
d_call: -

cdr3_aa: AWSLTGSNGNTIY
v_call: TRBV30
clone_size: -
j_call: TRBJ1-3
d_call: TRBD1

cdr3_aa: ASSLWGEETQY
v_call: TRBV11-3
clone_size: -
j_call: TRBJ2-5
d_call: -

cdr3_aa: ASSLAGQGVWDSPLH
v_call: TRBV7-6
clone_size: -
j_call: TRBJ1-6
d_call: TRBD1

cdr3_aa: ASTPGGAQGETQY
v_call: TRBV5-1
clone_size: few
j_call: TRBJ2-5
d_call: TRBD2

cdr3_aa: ASSWNGLAGNTGELF
v_call: TRBV13
clone_size: -
j_call: TRBJ2-2
d_call: TRBD2

cdr3_aa: ATSRGGSGQGVSGETQY
v_call: TRBV15
clone_size: -
j_call: TRBJ2-5
d_call: TRBD1

cdr3_aa: ASSLTGDSLRGYT
v_call: TRBV27
clone_size: -
j_call: TRBJ1-2
d_call: TRBD1